This T cell receptor (beta chain) was sequenced during a study of T cells expressing NK-cell markers. Study background: Out of eight donors sequenced, seven tested HCMV-seropositive and the remaining one seronegative.

Libraries used 5'RACE template switching adding universal primer site and UMIs. Using the 5' RACE reads, TCRdb records one entry per CDR3 protein without DNA. The table lists about 160,000 distinct CDR3 sequences. The CDR3 contains 16 residues. In germline, CDR1 is SGHVS, CDR2 FQNEAQ. The sequencing input was blood T cells: a sorted CD56 or NKG2C T cell subset, CD4+ or CD8+ T cells, or bulk PBMC T cells (not recorded which). The rearrangement links TRBV7-8 to TRBJ1-5. The TCR comes from a woman between 18 and 75 years old in good health. CDR3 amino acids: CASSLVEGQRNQPQHF.